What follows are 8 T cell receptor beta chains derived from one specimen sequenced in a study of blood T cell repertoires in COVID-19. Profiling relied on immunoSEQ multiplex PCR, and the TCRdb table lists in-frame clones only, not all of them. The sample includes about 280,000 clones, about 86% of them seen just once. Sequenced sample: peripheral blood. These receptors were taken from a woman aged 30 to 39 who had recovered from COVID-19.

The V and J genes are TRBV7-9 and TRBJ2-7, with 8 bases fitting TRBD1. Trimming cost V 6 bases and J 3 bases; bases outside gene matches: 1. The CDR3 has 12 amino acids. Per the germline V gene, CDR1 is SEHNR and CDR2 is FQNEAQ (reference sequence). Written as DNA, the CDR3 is TGTGCCAGCAGACAGGGGGACTACGAGCAGTACTTC. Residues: CASRQGDYEQYF.

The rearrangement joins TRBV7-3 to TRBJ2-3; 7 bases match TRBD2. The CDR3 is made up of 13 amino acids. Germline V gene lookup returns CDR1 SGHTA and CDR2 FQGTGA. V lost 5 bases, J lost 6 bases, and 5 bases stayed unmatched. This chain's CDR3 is CASSDTSVDTQYF. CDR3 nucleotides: TGTGCCAGCAGCGATACTAGCGTGGATACGCAGTATTTT.

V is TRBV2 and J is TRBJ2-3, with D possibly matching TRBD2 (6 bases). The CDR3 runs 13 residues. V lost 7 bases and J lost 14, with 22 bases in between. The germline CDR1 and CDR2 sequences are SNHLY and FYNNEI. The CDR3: CASTQDRDFKRYF. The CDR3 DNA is TGTGCCAGCACCCAGGATAGGGACTTCAAAAGGTATTTT.

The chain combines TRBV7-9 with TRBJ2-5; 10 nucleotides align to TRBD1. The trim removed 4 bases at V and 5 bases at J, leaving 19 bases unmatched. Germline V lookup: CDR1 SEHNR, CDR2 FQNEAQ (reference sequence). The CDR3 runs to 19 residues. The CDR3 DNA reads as TGTGCCAGCAGCTCCGCGACAGGGGGCGGGAGATTCCTATGGGAGACCCAGTACTTC. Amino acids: CASSSATGGGRFLWETQYF.

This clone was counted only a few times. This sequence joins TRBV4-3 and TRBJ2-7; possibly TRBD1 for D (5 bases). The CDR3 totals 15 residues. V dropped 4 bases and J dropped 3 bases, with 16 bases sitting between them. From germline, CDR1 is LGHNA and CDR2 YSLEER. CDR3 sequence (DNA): TGCGCCAGCAGCCCATCCTATGGGGCCCTCTACGAGCAGTACTTC. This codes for CASSPSYGALYEQYF.

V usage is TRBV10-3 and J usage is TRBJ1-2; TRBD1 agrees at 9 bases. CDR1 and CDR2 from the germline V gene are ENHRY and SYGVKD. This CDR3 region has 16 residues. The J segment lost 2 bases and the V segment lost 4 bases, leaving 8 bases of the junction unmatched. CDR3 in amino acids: CAISGPTGGDNYGYTF. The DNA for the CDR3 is TGTGCCATCAGTGGGCCTACAGGGGGCGACAACTATGGCTACACCTTC.

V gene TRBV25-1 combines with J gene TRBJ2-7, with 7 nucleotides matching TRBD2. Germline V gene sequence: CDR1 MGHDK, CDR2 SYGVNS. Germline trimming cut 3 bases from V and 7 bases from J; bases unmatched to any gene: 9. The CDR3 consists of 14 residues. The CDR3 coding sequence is TGTGCCAGCAGTGATACCGGGAGGACTCGAGAGCAGTACTTC. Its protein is CASSDTGRTREQYF.

CDR3 sequence: CASSLTGGKWAGELFF. DNA of the CDR3: TGTGCCAGCAGTTTGACGGGGGGCAAGTGGGCCGGGGAGCTGTTTTTT. This sequence joins TRBV11-2 and TRBJ2-2; TRBD2 might be the D (7 bases). Per the germline V gene, CDR1 is SGHAT and CDR2 is FQNNGV. The CDR3 totals 16 residues. V dropped 6 bases and J dropped 6 bases, with 20 bases sitting between them.